This T cell receptor (beta chain) was identified during a study of response to subunit inactivated influenza vaccine. This clonotype was counted a few times. Its antigen remains unknown. Trimming removed 6 bases at V and 0 bases at J, with 19 bases between. The CDR3 has 17 amino acids. Germline V lookup: CDR1 MDHEN, CDR2 SYDVKM. Study-wide results and caveats: Seasonal influenza vaccination, on each occasion, was suggested by the authors to recruit few new T cells.

TCRdb called the RT-PCR reads again in MiXCR, with one record for every CDR3 protein. The repertoire consists of roughly 500,000 distinct CDR3 sequences, with about 15% occurring once and the leading ten covering roughly 3.1%. The material sequenced was CD4+ T cells sorted from PBMCs, taken less than 25 months after vaccination. The gene calls are TRBV28 and TRBJ2-3; D remains unclear. This clonotype originated in a man between 45 and 75 years old who received an inactivated influenza vaccine. CDR3 in DNA: TGTGCCAGCAGCCTCCGACTGAGATACACTAGCACAGATACGCAGTATTTT. Protein: CASSLRLRYTSTDTQYF.